Detailed here is one T cell receptor beta chain. The antigen remains unidentified. Other DNA variants within this sample encode the same CDR3. This CDR3 region has 11 residues. Trimming removed 6 bases from V and 7 bases from J, with 9 bases in between. Germline V lookup: CDR1 MDHEN, CDR2 SYDVKM. Produced via immunoSEQ multiplex PCR; TCRdb's table is partial and in-frame only. The sample records 2 million or so clones, roughly 94% being singletons. These data come from a study of shared clonotypes between healthy human individuals. Study results and caveats: Depth of sequencing was expected to influence donor clonotype sharing. Blood was the sole source, and tissue repertoires probably differ. Across subsets, estimated richness was generally greater for naive than for memory populations.

J is TRBJ1-2 and V is TRBV28; D gene uncertain. Material: naive CD4+ T cells sorted from blood. The subset denotes: CD45RA+ positively selected. The receptor was isolated from a man younger than 35 in good health. In nucleotides, the CDR3 is TGTGCCAGCAGCCTTAGAAGTGGCTACACCTTC. It specifies CASSLRSGYTF.